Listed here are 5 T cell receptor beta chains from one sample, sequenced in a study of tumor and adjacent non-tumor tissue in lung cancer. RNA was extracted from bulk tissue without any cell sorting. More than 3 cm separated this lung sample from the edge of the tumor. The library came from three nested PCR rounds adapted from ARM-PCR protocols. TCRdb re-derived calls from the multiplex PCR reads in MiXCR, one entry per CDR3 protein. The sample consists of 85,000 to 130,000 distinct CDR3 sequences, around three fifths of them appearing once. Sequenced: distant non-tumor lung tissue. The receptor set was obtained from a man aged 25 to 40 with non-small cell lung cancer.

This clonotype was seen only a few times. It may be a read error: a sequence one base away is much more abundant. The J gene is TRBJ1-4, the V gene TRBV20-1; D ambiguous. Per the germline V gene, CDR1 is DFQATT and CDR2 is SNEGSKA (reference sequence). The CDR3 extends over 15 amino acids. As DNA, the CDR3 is TGCTGTGCTAGTCCCCGGAACCCAACTAATGAAAAACTGTTTTTT. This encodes CCASPRNPTNEKLFF.

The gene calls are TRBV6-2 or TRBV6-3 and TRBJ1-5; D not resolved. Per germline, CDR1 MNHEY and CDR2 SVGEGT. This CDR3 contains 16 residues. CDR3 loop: CVSSYSRDSSNQPQHF. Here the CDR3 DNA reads TGTGTCAGTAGTTACTCGAGAGACTCTAGCAATCAGCCCCAGCATTTT.

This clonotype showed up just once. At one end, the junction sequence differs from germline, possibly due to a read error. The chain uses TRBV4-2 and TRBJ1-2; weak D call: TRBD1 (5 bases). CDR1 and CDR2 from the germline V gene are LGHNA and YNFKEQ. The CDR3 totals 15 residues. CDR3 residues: CGSSLEVAGQYDYTF. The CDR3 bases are TGTGGCAGCAGCCTGGAAGTGGCAGGGCAATACGACTACACTTTC.

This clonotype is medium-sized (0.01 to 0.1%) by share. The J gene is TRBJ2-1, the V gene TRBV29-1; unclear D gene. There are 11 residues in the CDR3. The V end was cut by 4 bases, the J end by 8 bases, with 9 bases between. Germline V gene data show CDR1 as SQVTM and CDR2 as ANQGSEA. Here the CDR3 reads CSVVRGDEQFF. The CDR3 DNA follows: TGCAGCGTTGTAAGAGGCGATGAGCAGTTCTTC.

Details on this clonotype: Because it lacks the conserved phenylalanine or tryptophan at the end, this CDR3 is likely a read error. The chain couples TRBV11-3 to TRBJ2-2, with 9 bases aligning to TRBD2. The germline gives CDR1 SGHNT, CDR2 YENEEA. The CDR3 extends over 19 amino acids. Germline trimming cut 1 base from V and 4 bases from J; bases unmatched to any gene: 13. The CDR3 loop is CASSLGVAGREGSTGELFL. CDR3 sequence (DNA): TGTGCCAGCAGCTTAGGTGTCGCCGGGCGGGAGGGTAGCACCGGGGAGCTGTTTTTA.